Presented here are 5 T cell receptor beta chains from one specimen sequenced in a study of vaccination effects on CD4 cells after COVID-19. The culture ran for approximately 11 days before CD4+ T cells were isolated. For these TCRs, the target antigens are not known. Measured with immunoSEQ multiplex PCR; TCRdb has only the in-frame clones, and not every one. The data contain some 49,000 clones, approximately 81% of them singletons. The source material was CD4+ T cells from PBMCs cultured without peptide, sampled before COVID-19 vaccination. Every receptor here comes from a human donor who had a prior SARS-CoV-2 infection.

This rearrangement joins TRBV20-1 to TRBJ2-5; D call uncertain. The V end lost 3 bases, the J end lost 4 bases, and 6 bases lay between the germline ends. This CDR3 comprises 11 residues. Germline values: CDR1 DFQATT, CDR2 SNEGSKA (reference sequence). The CDR3 DNA sequence: TGCAGTGCTAGTTTTCTAGAGACCCAGTACTTC. Translating gives CSASFLETQYF.

Remarks on this clone: The same CDR3 can be traced to other DNA sequences in this sample. This rearrangement joins TRBV9 to TRBJ2-2; D remains unclear. Deletions cut 0 bases from V and 5 bases from J, with 5 bases between. The CDR3 has 13 amino acids. The germline gives CDR1 SGDLS, CDR2 YYNGEE. The CDR3 protein is CASSVGRTGELFF. CDR3 DNA sequence: TGTGCCAGCAGCGTAGGAAGGACCGGGGAGCTGTTTTTT.

The chain carries TRBV5-1 and TRBJ1-1; 11 nucleotides align to TRBD1. The CDR3 has 14 amino acids. Germline V gene sequence: CDR1 SGHRS, CDR2 YFSETQ. Losses at the gene ends were 6 bases for V and 9 bases for J; bases not matched to a gene: 10. DNA for the CDR3: TGCGCCAGCAAAGCCGGGACAGGGGGATCCAAAGCTTTCTTT. It encodes CASKAGTGGSKAFF.

This sequence joins TRBV7-3 and TRBJ2-1, with TRBD2 matching 8 bases. The length of the CDR3 is 15 residues. From germline, CDR1 is SGHTA and CDR2 FQGTGA. The junction had 7 bases not matched to a gene; V was cut back by 1 base and J by 8 bases. As DNA, the CDR3 is TGTGCCAGCAGCTTAAGGGGTGCGCGGGGGGATGAGCAGTTCTTC. This encodes CASSLRGARGDEQFF.

The chain recombines TRBV7-3 with TRBJ2-6; 11 bases line up with TRBD1. CDR3 size: 18 residues. The germline CDR1 and CDR2 sequences are SGHTA and FQGTGA. With V trimmed by 5 bases and J by 0 bases, 6 bases remained unmatched. The CDR3 sequence: CASSLSGTGGSGANVLTF. CDR3 bases: TGTGCCAGCAGCCTATCCGGGACAGGGGGCTCTGGGGCCAACGTCCTGACTTTC.